This is a list of T cell receptor beta chains from one sample in a study of blood T cell repertoires in COVID-19. Data came from immunoSEQ multiplex PCR; TCRdb stores just in-frame clones and leaves some out. This repertoire shows under 90,000 clones, approximately 80% found once; its top ten account for roughly two fifths. Sequencing was carried out using peripheral blood. The source of these receptors is an older man with acute or convalescent COVID-19. Each CDR3 is given with its conserved first and last residue. The D gene is left open where the match is weak. Clone size is given for some rows only: seen once, a few or many times, or a class if the clone is expanded.

d_call: .
v_call: TRBV13
j_call: TRBJ2-5
clone_size: .
cdr3_nt: TGTGCCAGCAGCTTTGGCCAACAAGAGACCCAGTACTTC
cdr3_aa: CASSFGQQETQYF

d_call: TRBD1
v_call: TRBV19
j_call: TRBJ1-2
clone_size: .
cdr3_nt: TGTGCCAGTACCCCGGGACAGTCCTATGGCTACACCTTC
cdr3_aa: CASTPGQSYGYTF

d_call: TRBD2
v_call: TRBV7-8
j_call: TRBJ2-5
clone_size: once
cdr3_nt: TGTGCCAGCAGCCCCGGGCTAGCGGGAGAAGAGACCCAGTACTTC
cdr3_aa: CASSPGLAGEETQYF

d_call: TRBD1
v_call: TRBV19
j_call: TRBJ1-1
clone_size: few
cdr3_nt: TGTGCCAGCAGTGGGTATACAGGGGGCCCGTACACTGAAGCTTTCTTT
cdr3_aa: CASSGYTGGPYTEAFF

d_call: TRBD1
v_call: TRBV11-1
j_call: TRBJ2-7
clone_size: once
cdr3_nt: TGTGCCAGCAGCTCCGGGACAGGACTATACGAGCAGTACTTC
cdr3_aa: CASSSGTGLYEQYF

d_call: .
v_call: TRBV5-1
j_call: TRBJ2-2
clone_size: few
cdr3_nt: TGCGCCAGCAGCCCCTCACTAGGGAACACCGGGGAGCTGTTTTTT
cdr3_aa: CASSPSLGNTGELFF

d_call: .
v_call: TRBV6-5
j_call: TRBJ1-4
clone_size: once
cdr3_nt: TGTGCCAGCAGTTACGGCAGAAATGAAAAACTGTTTTTT
cdr3_aa: CASSYGRNEKLFF

d_call: .
v_call: TRBV5-4
j_call: TRBJ2-1
clone_size: .
cdr3_nt: TGTGCCAGCAGCTTGGGGGGGCCGAGCTCCTACAATGAGCAGTTCTTC
cdr3_aa: CASSLGGPSSYNEQFF

d_call: TRBD1
v_call: TRBV27
j_call: TRBJ2-2
clone_size: .
cdr3_nt: TGTGCCAGCAGTCCGGGACAGGCATACACCGGGGAGCTGTTTTTT
cdr3_aa: CASSPGQAYTGELFF

d_call: .
v_call: TRBV28
j_call: TRBJ1-3
clone_size: .
cdr3_nt: TGTGCCAGCAGTTTAGAGCGGGGGTTTGGAAACACCATATATTTT
cdr3_aa: CASSLERGFGNTIYF

d_call: .
v_call: TRBV7-2
j_call: TRBJ1-1
clone_size: few
cdr3_nt: TGTGCCAGCAGCTTAGCGGGCGGGGTGAACACTGAAGCTTTCTTT
cdr3_aa: CASSLAGGVNTEAFF

d_call: TRBD1
v_call: TRBV24-1
j_call: TRBJ2-2
clone_size: .
cdr3_nt: TGTGCCACCAGTGGGGGACAGGGGTCTAGCACCGGGGAGCTGTTTTTT
cdr3_aa: CATSGGQGSSTGELFF

d_call: .
v_call: TRBV4-3
j_call: TRBJ2-5
clone_size: .
cdr3_nt: TGCGCCAGCAGCCAAGTACTTAGGGGCCAAGAGACCCAGTACTTC
cdr3_aa: CASSQVLRGQETQYF

d_call: TRBD2
v_call: TRBV4-3
j_call: TRBJ2-1
clone_size: .
cdr3_nt: TGCGCCAGCAGCCAAGGAGCGGGGTTCGGCAATGAGCAGTTCTTC
cdr3_aa: CASSQGAGFGNEQFF

d_call: .
v_call: TRBV19
j_call: TRBJ2-7
clone_size: .
cdr3_nt: TGTGCCAGTAGCCCGAGGAGGGAGACTTCCGAGCAGTACTTC
cdr3_aa: CASSPRRETSEQYF

d_call: TRBD1
v_call: TRBV4-3
j_call: TRBJ2-7
clone_size: .
cdr3_nt: TGCGCCAGCAGCCATACCCTATGGGACAGGGGGGACTACGAGCAGTACTTC
cdr3_aa: CASSHTLWDRGDYEQYF

d_call: .
v_call: TRBV5-4
j_call: TRBJ2-3
clone_size: .
cdr3_nt: TGTGCCAGCAGCTTGGCCCTTAGCGTCAGCACAGATACGCAGTATTTT
cdr3_aa: CASSLALSVSTDTQYF

d_call: .
v_call: TRBV27
j_call: TRBJ1-5
clone_size: once
cdr3_nt: TGTGCCAGCAGCTTTCGGACAGATAGCAATCAGCCCCAGCATTTT
cdr3_aa: CASSFRTDSNQPQHF

d_call: .
v_call: TRBV28
j_call: TRBJ2-5
clone_size: .
cdr3_nt: TGTGCCAGCAGTTTAGGCCACAGTGAAGAGACCCAGTACTTC
cdr3_aa: CASSLGHSEETQYF

d_call: .
v_call: TRBV12-3/TRBV12-4
j_call: TRBJ2-5
clone_size: .
cdr3_nt: TGTGCCAGCCGGACAGCCCAAGAGACCCAGTACTTC
cdr3_aa: CASRTAQETQYF

d_call: .
v_call: TRBV2
j_call: TRBJ1-5
clone_size: .
cdr3_nt: TGTGCCAGCAGTGAAGCGGCCGGGGATCAGCCCCAGCATTTT
cdr3_aa: CASSEAAGDQPQHF

d_call: .
v_call: TRBV9
j_call: TRBJ1-2
clone_size: .
cdr3_nt: TGTGCCAGCAGCGCGACATTGGGACAACCATTTAACTATGGCTACACCTTC
cdr3_aa: CASSATLGQPFNYGYTF

d_call: .
v_call: TRBV9
j_call: TRBJ1-1
clone_size: few
cdr3_nt: TGTGCCAGCAGCGCCTATCCGGACACTGAAGCTTTCTTT
cdr3_aa: CASSAYPDTEAFF

d_call: TRBD1
v_call: TRBV19
j_call: TRBJ1-2
clone_size: .
cdr3_nt: TGTGCCAGTACCCGAACAGGGGGGTATGGCTACACCTTC
cdr3_aa: CASTRTGGYGYTF

d_call: TRBD2
v_call: TRBV3-1/TRBV3-2
j_call: TRBJ2-2
clone_size: .
cdr3_nt: TGTGCCTGCGGGGGGACCGGGGAGCTGTTTTTT
cdr3_aa: CACGGTGELFF

d_call: .
v_call: TRBV11-3
j_call: TRBJ2-1
clone_size: .
cdr3_nt: TGTGCCAGCAGCTTAGGCAGAACCTCCTACAATGAGCAGTTCTTC
cdr3_aa: CASSLGRTSYNEQFF

d_call: TRBD1
v_call: TRBV5-4
j_call: TRBJ1-6
clone_size: .
cdr3_nt: TGTGCCAGCAGCGTGACAGGGGGAGGGTCACCCCTCCACTTT
cdr3_aa: CASSVTGGGSPLHF

d_call: .
v_call: TRBV10-1
j_call: TRBJ2-3
clone_size: .
cdr3_nt: TGCGCCAGCCCGAAGCCAGATACGCAGTATTTT
cdr3_aa: CASPKPDTQYF

d_call: .
v_call: TRBV7-3
j_call: TRBJ1-6
clone_size: .
cdr3_nt: TGTGCCAGCAGCTCCGTCGCGTATTCACCCCTCCACTTT
cdr3_aa: CASSSVAYSPLHF

d_call: .
v_call: TRBV19
j_call: TRBJ2-1
clone_size: .
cdr3_nt: TGTGCCAGTAGTGTCAGGGGCTCGGGCAATGAGCAGTTCTTC
cdr3_aa: CASSVRGSGNEQFF

d_call: TRBD1
v_call: TRBV10-1
j_call: TRBJ1-1
clone_size: .
cdr3_nt: TGCGCCAGCAGTGAGTCCACAGGGGCGAACACTGAAGCTTTCTTT
cdr3_aa: CASSESTGANTEAFF

d_call: TRBD2
v_call: TRBV7-3
j_call: TRBJ2-7
clone_size: .
cdr3_nt: TGTGCCAGCAGCCCATCGGGACTAGCGGGATTAGACGAGCAGTACTTC
cdr3_aa: CASSPSGLAGLDEQYF

d_call: .
v_call: TRBV19
j_call: TRBJ1-5
clone_size: .
cdr3_nt: TGTGCCAGTAGTATAGAAGTTTGGGGGGGGAATCAGCCCCAGCATTTT
cdr3_aa: CASSIEVWGGNQPQHF

d_call: .
v_call: TRBV19
j_call: TRBJ1-4
clone_size: .
cdr3_nt: TGTGCCAGTAGTATCCCCTCGGTGGGGAGGGCGAAAGATGAAAAACTGTTTTTT
cdr3_aa: CASSIPSVGRAKDEKLFF

d_call: TRBD1
v_call: TRBV12-3/TRBV12-4
j_call: TRBJ1-5
clone_size: .
cdr3_nt: TGTGCCAGCAGAACAGGGGGTAATCAGCCCCAGCATTTT
cdr3_aa: CASRTGGNQPQHF

d_call: .
v_call: TRBV19
j_call: TRBJ2-3
clone_size: once
cdr3_nt: TGTGCCAGTAGCTCGGTCCGGGGGACAGATACGCAGTATTTT
cdr3_aa: CASSSVRGTDTQYF

d_call: .
v_call: TRBV5-1
j_call: TRBJ1-3
clone_size: .
cdr3_nt: TGCGCCAGCAGCTTGGATATGCGGGGAGGCGCCACCATATATTTT
cdr3_aa: CASSLDMRGGATIYF

d_call: .
v_call: TRBV12-3/TRBV12-4
j_call: TRBJ1-6
clone_size: .
cdr3_nt: TGTGCCAGCGGTCTAGACAGTTCACCCCTCCACTTT
cdr3_aa: CASGLDSSPLHF

d_call: TRBD1
v_call: TRBV12-3/TRBV12-4
j_call: TRBJ1-2
clone_size: .
cdr3_nt: TGTGCCAGCAGGACAGGGGGCTATGGCTACACCTTC
cdr3_aa: CASRTGGYGYTF

d_call: .
v_call: TRBV14
j_call: TRBJ2-1
clone_size: .
cdr3_nt: TGTGCCAGCAGCCAAGAACGAGAGGGCTCCTACAATGAGCAGTTCTTC
cdr3_aa: CASSQEREGSYNEQFF

d_call: TRBD2
v_call: TRBV4-1
j_call: TRBJ2-7
clone_size: .
cdr3_nt: TGCGCCAGCAGCCATGGACTAGCGGGAGGGCGGGAGCAGTACTTC
cdr3_aa: CASSHGLAGGREQYF

d_call: TRBD1
v_call: TRBV7-3
j_call: TRBJ2-2
clone_size: .
cdr3_nt: TGTGCCAGCAGCGCCCGGACAGGGGCTGACACCGGGGAGCTGTTTTTT
cdr3_aa: CASSARTGADTGELFF

d_call: TRBD2
v_call: TRBV28
j_call: TRBJ2-3
clone_size: few
cdr3_nt: TGTGCCAGCAGCGATAGCGGGAGAATGGATACGCAGTATTTT
cdr3_aa: CASSDSGRMDTQYF

d_call: TRBD1
v_call: TRBV10-3
j_call: TRBJ1-2
clone_size: .
cdr3_nt: TGTGCCATCAGTGTCAGGACAGGGGATGGCTACACCTTC
cdr3_aa: CAISVRTGDGYTF

d_call: .
v_call: TRBV5-1
j_call: TRBJ2-7
clone_size: .
cdr3_nt: TGCGCCAGCAGCACCGAAACAGGGAATGTCTACGAGCAGTACTTC
cdr3_aa: CASSTETGNVYEQYF

d_call: .
v_call: TRBV7-9
j_call: TRBJ2-3
clone_size: .
cdr3_nt: TGTGCCGGCAGCTCCCACCGGAGTAGGGGATCCACAGATACGCAGTATTTT
cdr3_aa: CAGSSHRSRGSTDTQYF

d_call: TRBD2
v_call: TRBV6-5
j_call: TRBJ2-1
clone_size: .
cdr3_nt: TGTGCCAGCAGCCGATGGGGGGGGATTAACAATGAGCAGTTCTTC
cdr3_aa: CASSRWGGINNEQFF

d_call: TRBD1
v_call: TRBV19
j_call: TRBJ1-2
clone_size: .
cdr3_nt: TGTGCCAGTAGTCCACAGGGGGGAACCTATGGCTACACCTTC
cdr3_aa: CASSPQGGTYGYTF

d_call: TRBD1
v_call: TRBV6-6
j_call: TRBJ1-5
clone_size: .
cdr3_nt: TGTGCCAGCAGTTACGGACAGGGAAGGGGCGGTCAGCCCCAGCATTTT
cdr3_aa: CASSYGQGRGGQPQHF

d_call: .
v_call: TRBV7-2
j_call: TRBJ1-4
clone_size: .
cdr3_nt: TGTGCCAGCAGCTTAGATTCGGCAGGGGTTAGGGAAAAACTGTTTTTT
cdr3_aa: CASSLDSAGVREKLFF